The rows below give T cell receptor beta chains drawn from one sample of a study of blood T cell repertoires in COVID-19. Repertoires were generated with immunoSEQ multiplex PCR, while TCRdb's copy carries only in-frame clones and drops some. The sample has about 180,000 clones, about nine tenths seen once. Sequenced sample: peripheral blood. All receptors derive from a man between 18 and 35 years old who had recovered from COVID-19. Both conserved end residues are part of each CDR3. D genes are given only for firm matches. Only part of the rows carry a size: once, few, many, or a class if the clone is expanded.

>-|-|TRBV6-2/TRBV6-3|TRBJ1-5
TGTGCCAGCAGTTACCTTTCAGGGGTTCAGCCCCAGCATTTT
CASSYLSGVQPQHF
>few|-|TRBV3-1/TRBV3-2|TRBJ1-5
TGTGCCAGCAGGTCTTCAAAAAGAGACAATCAGCCCCAGCATTTT
CASRSSKRDNQPQHF
>-|-|TRBV18|TRBJ1-4
TGTGCCAGCTCATTGGGGGCCAACGGAAAACTGTTTTTT
CASSLGANGKLFF
>-|TRBD2|TRBV6-2/TRBV6-3|TRBJ2-2
TGTGCCAGCAGCGGGGATCCTAGCGGAGGGAGGGAGCTGTTTTTT
CASSGDPSGGRELFF
>-|-|TRBV19|TRBJ1-1
TGTGCCACCTCCGGGACTCGCCTTGCCGCCATGAACACTGAAGCTTTCTTT
CATSGTRLAAMNTEAFF
>-|-|TRBV11-3|TRBJ2-5
TGTGCCAGCAGCTTAGAAGCTAGTGATGAGACCCAGTACTTC
CASSLEASDETQYF
>-|-|TRBV6-6|TRBJ1-1
TGTGCCAGCAGTCAAGGGAGGGGCACTGAAGCTTTCTTT
CASSQGRGTEAFF
>-|-|TRBV3-1/TRBV3-2|TRBJ2-3
TGTGCCAGCAGCCACAACTCGGTCGGGGATCCCCAGATAACGCAGTATTTT
CASSHNSVGDPQITQYF
>-|TRBD1|TRBV19|TRBJ2-7
TGTGCCAGTAGTATCCAGGGGGTCGACGAGCAGTACTTC
CASSIQGVDEQYF
>-|-|TRBV5-8|TRBJ2-3
TGTGCCAGCAGCTTGTCAGGGTATACGCAGTATTTT
CASSLSGYTQYF
>-|TRBD2|TRBV27|TRBJ2-1
TGTGCCAGCAGTAGGACTAGCGGGAGGAGCGGGAATGAGCAGTTCTTC
CASSRTSGRSGNEQFF
>-|-|TRBV6-6|TRBJ1-5
TGTGCCAGCCTACAGGGAATAGAGCAGCCCCAGCATTTT
CASLQGIEQPQHF
>-|-|TRBV4-3|TRBJ2-1
TGCGCCAGCAGCCAAGATATGGGGGCCAGGTCCTACAATGAGCAGTTCTTC
CASSQDMGARSYNEQFF
>-|-|TRBV10-3|TRBJ1-4
TGTGCCATCAGTGAAAGGGGCGGTTATGAAAAACTGTTTTTT
CAISERGGYEKLFF
>-|TRBD2|TRBV29-1|TRBJ2-3
TGCAGCGTTGAGGGGGGACTAGCGTACCTCCACCTATATACGCAGTATTTT
CSVEGGLAYLHLYTQYF
>-|TRBD1|TRBV10-3|TRBJ1-1
TGTGCCATCATGGGACAGTCGAACACTGAAGCTTTCTTT
CAIMGQSNTEAFF
>-|TRBD1|TRBV7-2|TRBJ2-7
TGTGCCAGCAGCCCCCAACAGGGGAGCTCCTACGAGCAGTACTTC
CASSPQQGSSYEQYF
>-|-|TRBV28|TRBJ2-3
TGTGCCAGCAGTAGCGTAGATACGCAGTATTTT
CASSSVDTQYF
>-|TRBD2|TRBV30|TRBJ2-1
TGTGCCTGCAGCGGGACTGCCTCCGGGAAGCAGTTCTTC
CACSGTASGKQFF
>-|-|TRBV5-6|TRBJ1-2
TGTGCCAGCAGCTTTAAGGAGCAGGGCTATGGCTACACCTTC
CASSFKEQGYGYTF
>-|TRBD1|TRBV7-7|TRBJ2-5
TGTGCTAGCAGCGGGACAGGGATTAGGGAGACCCAGTACTTC
CASSGTGIRETQYF
>-|-|TRBV7-9|TRBJ2-3
TGTGCCAGCAGCTTAGCTTTAGCGGATTACACAGATACGCAGTATTTT
CASSLALADYTDTQYF
>-|TRBD1|TRBV4-3|TRBJ1-2
TGCGCCAGCAGCCAAAACCCCCCAGGGGGCAGTAACTATGGCTACACCTTC
CASSQNPPGGSNYGYTF
>-|TRBD1|TRBV18|TRBJ2-1
TGTGCCAGCCGTCGACGGGACAGGGTTCCTTCCGATTCCTACAATGAGCAGTTCTTC
CASRRRDRVPSDSYNEQFF
>-|-|TRBV4-3|TRBJ1-1
TGCGCCAGCAGCCAAGATAGGCAGGGATCCTGGGACACTGAAGCTTTCTTT
CASSQDRQGSWDTEAFF
>-|-|TRBV19|TRBJ1-2
TGTGCCAGTAGTAGACAGGTTCAAGCTAACTATGGCTACACCTTC
CASSRQVQANYGYTF
>-|-|TRBV7-2|TRBJ1-2
TGTGCCAGCAGCCCCGGACAGCCCTACTATGGCTACACCTTC
CASSPGQPYYGYTF
>few|TRBD2|TRBV4-3|TRBJ2-3
TGCGCCAGCAGCCAAGATCCCGGGGGGACTAGCACAGATACGCAGTATTTT
CASSQDPGGTSTDTQYF
>-|TRBD2|TRBV18|TRBJ2-7
TGTGCCAGCTCACCGACTAGCGGGAAGGTATACGAGCAGTACTTC
CASSPTSGKVYEQYF
>-|-|TRBV9|TRBJ1-3
TGTGCCAGCAGCGTAGGTAACTCTGGAAACACCATATATTTT
CASSVGNSGNTIYF
>-|-|TRBV18|TRBJ1-1
TGTGCCAGCTCAGTTGCGGGGTTGAACACTGAAGCTTTCTTT
CASSVAGLNTEAFF
>-|TRBD2|TRBV7-2|TRBJ2-5
TGTGCCAGCAGCTTAGATTCCGGGACTAGCGGGAACCTATACTTC
CASSLDSGTSGNLYF
>-|-|TRBV10-3|TRBJ2-2
TGTGCCATCAGTGCGGGAGACTCGAGTGGGGAGCTGTTTTTT
CAISAGDSSGELFF